A selection of T cell receptor beta chains follows, all from one sample in a study of cytomegalovirus exposure and HLA in healthy donors. Here immunoSEQ multiplex PCR was the method, and the copy in TCRdb shows in-frame clones only, minus some. Among about 200,000 clones listed, 75% to 85% were seen once. Material: PBMCs. All receptors derive from a girl aged 5-17 years in good health and CMV-seronegative. Both conserved end residues are part of each CDR3. D genes are given only for firm matches. Expanded clones get a size class; other rows say once, few or many, or leave the size out.

v_call	clone_size	j_call	d_call	cdr3_nt	cdr3_aa
TRBV5-4	-	TRBJ2-3	-	TGTGCCAGCAGCCCTCCCGAGTCGGATACGCAGTATTTT	CASSPPESDTQYF
TRBV6-5	-	TRBJ2-2	-	TGTGCCAGCAGTTACCGAGGTCAACACTCTACCGGGGAGCTGTTTTTT	CASSYRGQHSTGELFF
TRBV27	-	TRBJ1-2	TRBD1	TGTGCCAGCAGTTCACAGACAGGGCCCTATGGCTACACCTTC	CASSSQTGPYGYTF
TRBV19	-	TRBJ1-3	-	TGTGCCACGGGTGATCTCGGAAACACCATATATTTT	CATGDLGNTIYF
TRBV6-5	few	TRBJ2-7	-	TGTGCCAGCAGTTACTCGAGGCTAGAGGCCTACGAGCAGTACTTC	CASSYSRLEAYEQYF
TRBV25-1	-	TRBJ2-3	TRBD1	TGTGCCAGCTTCGGACAGGGCCTAGGAGTGGGGGTTCCGGATACGCAGTATTTT	CASFGQGLGVGVPDTQYF
TRBV14	-	TRBJ1-1	-	TGTGCCAGCAGCCAAGCAGGGGCTCGGACTGAAGCTTTCTTT	CASSQAGARTEAFF
TRBV7-3	-	TRBJ2-4	-	TGTGCCAGCAGCTGGTACAGGGCGTGGGCCAAAAACATTCAGTACTTC	CASSWYRAWAKNIQYF
TRBV6-1	-	TRBJ2-5	TRBD2	TGTGCCAGCAGTGAATTTAGCGGGGGGGCAGAGACCCAGTACTTC	CASSEFSGGAETQYF
TRBV19	-	TRBJ1-5	-	TGTGCCAGTAGTATCCCACAGGGTGAAGGGCCCCAGCATTTT	CASSIPQGEGPQHF
TRBV28	-	TRBJ2-7	-	TGTGCCAGCAGTTCAACCCCGACAGGCGAGCAGTACTTC	CASSSTPTGEQYF
TRBV6-5	-	TRBJ2-7	TRBD1	TGTGCCAGCGGGGGAGACAGGGGCCTCTCCTACGAGCAGTACTTC	CASGGDRGLSYEQYF
TRBV18	-	TRBJ1-1	-	TGTGCCAGCTCCCATAATTCACAGGGAAATCGTTACACTGAAGCTTTCTTT	CASSHNSQGNRYTEAFF
TRBV5-6	-	TRBJ1-1	-	TGTGCCAGCAGCTTGAGCCCCAGGCCTGCTGAAGCTTTCTTT	CASSLSPRPAEAFF
TRBV9	-	TRBJ1-3	-	TGTGCCAGCAGCGTAGCGGAGAGCTCTGGAAACACCATATATTTT	CASSVAESSGNTIYF